One and the same sample provided the 10 T cell receptor beta chains below, sequenced in a study of PD-1 blockade in classical Hodgkin lymphoma. Repertoires were generated with immunoSEQ multiplex PCR, while TCRdb's copy carries only in-frame clones and drops some. This repertoire shows 6,000 or so clones, about 72% found once; its top ten account for around 38%. Each and every patient relapsed after autologous stem cell transplantation, and patients got differing brentuximab vedotin exposure. Sequenced material: peripheral blood mononuclear cells (PBMCs), taken at baseline. Every receptor here comes from a human donor with classical Hodgkin lymphoma.

The V and J genes are TRBV7-9 and TRBJ2-7; the D call may be TRBD1 or TRBD2 (6 bases each). Germline CDR1 and CDR2: SEHNR and FQNEAQ (reference sequence). V lost 5 bases to trimming and J lost 7 bases, with 15 bases between them. The length of the CDR3 is 13 residues. CDR3 sequence reads: CASSRWGAEEQYF. CDR3 DNA: TGTGCCAGCAGCCGTTGGGGGGCAGAGGAGCAGTACTTC.

The table lists this clone with a count of one. V usage is TRBV4-1 and J usage is TRBJ2-2; D gene unclear. The CDR3 totals 17 residues. The V gene lost 1 base and the J gene lost 2 bases, with 14 bases spanning the gap. Per germline, CDR1 MGHRA and CDR2 YSYEKL. CDR3 sequence: CASSQVLLKDNTGELFF. CDR3 sequence (DNA): TGCGCCAGCAGCCAAGTGCTTTTGAAGGACAACACCGGGGAGCTGTTTTTT.

The rearrangement links TRBV6-6 to TRBJ2-1, with D possibly matching TRBD1 (7 bases). V dropped 6 bases and J dropped 7 bases, with 16 bases sitting between them. The CDR3 totals 14 residues. Germline V CDR1 and CDR2: MNHNY, SVGAGI (reference sequence). For the CDR3, the DNA is TGTGCCAGCAGGTCATTGACAGGGAGGAATGAGCAGTTCTTC. Encoded protein: CASRSLTGRNEQFF.

This clone is medium-sized (0.01 to 0.1%) in the sample. The gene calls are TRBV28 and TRBJ2-1; 8 bases align to TRBD2. The CDR3 has 17 residues. CDR1 is MDHEN, CDR2 SYDVKM, per germline. V was clipped by 8 bases and J by 4 bases; unmatched bases: 16. DNA for the CDR3: TGTGCCAGCTCTATGGATAGAGCGGGAGTCCAATACAATGAGCAGTTCTTC. Translated: CASSMDRAGVQYNEQFF.

This chain uses TRBV7-2 with TRBJ2-2; 14 nucleotides agree with TRBD2. V was clipped by 5 bases and J by 0 bases; unmatched bases: 8. CDR3 length equals 19 residues. Germline loops: CDR1 SGHTA, CDR2 FQGNSA. The CDR3 is CASSAGLAGGTPNTGELFF. The CDR3 DNA reads as TGTGCCAGCAGCGCCGGACTAGCGGGAGGAACTCCGAACACCGGGGAGCTGTTTTTT.

The V gene is TRBV5-4, the J gene TRBJ2-5, with D unclear. Germline assignment: CDR1 SGHNT and CDR2 YYREEE (reference sequence). The CDR3 has 13 amino acids. V gave up 2 bases and J gave up 0 bases, with 5 bases separating them. The CDR3 region is CASSFRYQETQYF. In DNA, the CDR3 is TGTGCCAGCAGCTTCCGGTACCAAGAGACCCAGTACTTC.

The chain combines TRBV28 with TRBJ1-1, with unresolved D. There are 13 residues in the CDR3. Germline V CDR1 and CDR2: MDHEN, SYDVKM. The V and J ends lost 10 bases and 6 bases respectively, with 18 bases between them. The CDR3 spells CATLGGLRAEAFF. CDR3 in DNA: TGTGCCACCCTTGGTGGACTGCGCGCTGAAGCTTTCTTT.

The chain is built from TRBV21-1 and TRBJ1-1; the DNA was not used to check the table's D call, TRBD1. TRBV21-1 is marked as a pseudogene. CDR3 size: 14 residues. CDR3 sequence: CASSTRQGNTEAFF. The CDR3 bases are TGTGCCAGCAGCACCCGACAGGGGAACACTGAAGCTTTCTTT.

The V call is TRBV5-1, the J call TRBJ2-5; the match to TRBD2 covers 14 bases. V shed 4 bases and J 1 base; nucleotides not matched to a gene: 6. Germline V gene sequence: CDR1 SGHRS, CDR2 YFSETQ. CDR3 length equals 17 residues. In nucleotides, the CDR3 is TGCGCCAGCAGCGAAATGACTAGCGGGAGGGTCCAAGAGACCCAGTACTTC. It specifies CASSEMTSGRVQETQYF.

The chain couples TRBV4-2 to TRBJ2-7; D might be TRBD1 (6 bases). V was shortened by 0 bases and J by 0 bases, with 9 bases between the two germline ends. The germline CDR1 and CDR2 sequences are LGHNA and YNFKEQ. CDR3 length: 15 amino acids. The CDR3 region is CASSQETGSSYEQYF. The CDR3, as DNA: TGTGCCAGCAGCCAAGAAACAGGGTCCTCCTACGAGCAGTACTTC.